These T cell receptor beta chains were read from a single sample in a study of radiation and T cells in renal cell carcinoma. Produced via immunoSEQ multiplex PCR; TCRdb's table is partial and in-frame only. The data hold 150,000 to 200,000 clones, with about 88% observed a single time. The sequences come from blood, collected from a patient whose treatment included radiotherapy and nephrectomy. The receptors were sampled from a woman between 50 and 59 years old with renal cell carcinoma. The CDR3 runs from the conserved cysteine through the conserved F or W. The order of the fields is V gene, J gene, CDR3 protein.

V: TRBV6-1; J: TRBJ1-2; CDR3: CASSETAGGTYGYTF
V: TRBV21-1; J: TRBJ2-7; CDR3: CASTLGRQGPHEQYF
V: TRBV7-3; J: TRBJ1-2; CDR3: CASSYPAEQRHYGYTF
V: TRBV19; J: TRBJ1-3; CDR3: CASGGTRSSGNTIYF
V: TRBV9; J: TRBJ2-1; CDR3: CASSVGWGSSGGAHNEQFF
V: TRBV13; J: TRBJ2-5; CDR3: CASSLAEETQYF
V: TRBV14; J: TRBJ2-5; CDR3: CASSQGLGRTTQYF
V: TRBV5-8; J: TRBJ1-1; CDR3: CASSFNPGSRMNTEAFF
V: TRBV2; J: TRBJ1-3; CDR3: CASSVLRGTGNTIYF
V: TRBV7-2; J: TRBJ2-7; CDR3: CASSLGRGTYEQYF
V: TRBV4-2; J: TRBJ2-3; CDR3: CASSQDRRTDTQYF
V: TRBV30; J: TRBJ1-4; CDR3: CAWRGDSTNEKLFF
V: TRBV19; J: TRBJ1-1; CDR3: CASQGDLGTEAFF
V: TRBV9; J: TRBJ2-1; CDR3: CASSLFSGQSSYNEQFF
V: TRBV4-2; J: TRBJ2-5; CDR3: CASSQPLQETQYF
V: TRBV6-1; J: TRBJ1-2; CDR3: CASSVEGGWGYTF
V: TRBV5-4; J: TRBJ1-1; CDR3: CASSFRGADTEAFF
V: TRBV2; J: TRBJ2-3; CDR3: CASSEAGGTDTQYF
V: TRBV2; J: TRBJ2-7; CDR3: CASRTELSSYEQYF
V: TRBV11-2; J: TRBJ1-2; CDR3: CASSLRGDGYTF
V: TRBV5-1; J: TRBJ2-5; CDR3: CASSLATGFQETQYF
V: TRBV5-1; J: TRBJ2-5; CDR3: CASSLGSRETQYF
V: TRBV7-3; J: TRBJ1-5; CDR3: CASSPAGGQPQHF
V: TRBV10-3; J: TRBJ1-1; CDR3: CAIKQGTGTEAFF
V: TRBV6-1; J: TRBJ1-5; CDR3: CATANRGLRPQHF
V: TRBV9; J: TRBJ2-3; CDR3: CASSGGTGRLATDTQYF
V: TRBV7-2; J: TRBJ2-3; CDR3: CASSPGGATDTQYF
V: TRBV19; J: TRBJ1-1; CDR3: CASSSRGGYTEAFF
V: TRBV27; J: TRBJ2-2; CDR3: CASSIRTSGGPTNTGELFF
V: TRBV29-1; J: TRBJ2-3; CDR3: CSGRLAGVGDTQYF
V: TRBV6-1; J: TRBJ1-1; CDR3: CASSDPPNTEAFF
V: TRBV19; J: TRBJ1-3; CDR3: CASSMGQHTGNTIYF
V: TRBV5-4; J: TRBJ1-2; CDR3: CASSRDRGGYGYTF
V: TRBV7-7; J: TRBJ2-2; CDR3: CASSLAGRDELFF
V: TRBV11-3; J: TRBJ2-4; CDR3: CASSLEGGPGNIQYF
V: TRBV5-4; J: TRBJ1-4; CDR3: CASSPDGSLFNEKLFF
V: TRBV11-3; J: TRBJ2-1; CDR3: CASSLGVASGGGDEQFF
V: TRBV25-1; J: TRBJ2-7; CDR3: CASRADRVGDEQYF
V: TRBV9; J: TRBJ1-1; CDR3: CASSVESAMNTEAFF
V: TRBV9; J: TRBJ2-7; CDR3: CASSVEGRDGYEQYF
V: TRBV7-2; J: TRBJ2-3; CDR3: CASSAPGVGGDTQYF
V: TRBV7-2; J: TRBJ2-1; CDR3: CASSPSGQSYNEQFF
V: TRBV6-6; J: TRBJ1-1; CDR3: CASTYWDRPNTEAFF
V: TRBV2; J: TRBJ1-5; CDR3: CASSVDRAQPQHF
V: TRBV28; J: TRBJ1-6; CDR3: CASSLGGRSLHF
V: TRBV30; J: TRBJ2-5; CDR3: CAWSPGVGPQETQYF